These 20 T cell receptor beta chains originate from one sample sequenced in a study of cytomegalovirus exposure and HLA in healthy donors. The PCR employed 60 Vbeta primers together with 13 Jbeta primers. The table came from immunoSEQ multiplex PCR; TCRdb's copy has only in-frame clones and leaves some out. Among fewer than 180,000 clones listed, about four fifths were seen once. Material: PBMCs. The receptors here all came from a human donor in good health.

The DNA of the CDR3 is TGTGCCAGCAGCTTCTCTGGACAACCAGAGACCCAGTACTTC. This codes for CASSFSGQPETQYF. The rearrangement joins TRBV7-2 to TRBJ2-5, with D possibly being TRBD1 (5 bases). The CDR3 has 14 residues. Per the germline V gene, CDR1 is SGHTA and CDR2 is FQGNSA. The V end lost 3 bases, the J end lost 4 bases, and 12 bases lay between the germline ends.

For this clone: The junction differs from germline at one of its ends, possibly a read error. V and J are TRBV6-5 and TRBJ1-2, with D possibly being TRBD1 (6 bases). Germline V gene data show CDR1 as MNHEY and CDR2 as SVGAGI. The CDR3 has 12 residues. In DNA form, the CDR3 reads TGTGCCAGCAGAGCGACAGGACGGGGCTACCCCTTC. Its translation is CASRATGRGYPF.

This clone was counted between two and nine times. Compared with germline, one end of the junction differs, possibly owing to a read error. The chain employs TRBV7-9 and TRBJ1-1, with D unresolved. The germline V gene encodes CDR1 SEHNR and CDR2 FQNEAQ (reference sequence). This CDR3 is built from 12 residues. The CDR3 nucleotides read TGTTCCAGCAGCTTATTTCGCGCTGAAGCTTTCTTT. It is translated as CSSSLFRAEAFF.

Points on this clone: The junction does not match germline at one end; this may be a read error. This chain uses TRBV2 with TRBJ1-2; D might be TRBD1 (5 bases). CDR1 SNHLY and CDR2 FYNNEI come from the germline V gene. The CDR3 has 13 amino acids. The CDR3 DNA reads TGTGCCAGCAGTAGGGCCAACTTAAGGGGCTACCCCTTC. This sequence encodes CASSRANLRGYPF.

The V and J genes are TRBV2 and TRBJ2-3; 7 positions match TRBD2. This CDR3 contains 19 residues. After removal of 8 bases from V and 7 bases from J, the junction contained 27 bases not matched to a gene. Germline V lookup: CDR1 SNHLY, CDR2 FYNNEI. The CDR3 reads CASGRKVGTTIEHAYTQYF. DNA of the CDR3: TGTGCCAGCGGTAGAAAAGTGGGGACTACCATCGAGCACGCTTATACGCAGTATTTT. Supplemented by reference TRBV2 and TRBJ2-3, the full variable domain reads EPEVTQTPSHQVTQMGQEVILRCVPISNHLYFYWYRQILGQKVEFLVSFYNNEISEKSEIFDDQFSVERPDGSNFTLKIRSTKLEDSAMYFCASGRKVGTTIEHAYTQYFGPGTRLTVL.

The chain combines TRBV9 with TRBJ2-5, with D perhaps TRBD1 (6 bases). The germline V gene encodes CDR1 SGDLS and CDR2 YYNGEE. V was clipped by 3 bases and J by 3 bases, with 15 bases between them. This CDR3 is built from 15 residues. This CDR3 is CASSGTGSPEETQYF. CDR3 in DNA: TGTGCCAGCAGCGGTACAGGGAGCCCTGAAGAGACCCAGTACTTC.

V usage is TRBV2 and J usage is TRBJ2-1; a weak D match, TRBD1 (6 bases). The CDR3 has 12 amino acids. From germline, CDR1 is SNHLY and CDR2 FYNNEI. Trimming cost V 8 bases and J 8 bases, with 13 bases left between them. CDR3 sequence (DNA): TGTGCCAGCGGTTCCAGGGGACATGAGCAGTTCTTC. Protein sequence: CASGSRGHEQFF.

The rearrangement joins TRBV14 to TRBJ2-1; 7 nucleotides agree with TRBD2. The trim removed 4 bases at V and 0 bases at J, leaving 9 bases unmatched. CDR3 length equals 17 residues. Germline V gene lookup returns CDR1 SGHDN and CDR2 FVKESK. The CDR3 DNA reads as TGTGCCAGCAGCCCGAAGCTAGCGGCGTTCTCCTACAATGAGCAGTTCTTC. It yields the protein CASSPKLAAFSYNEQFF.

This clone has a handful of counts. CDR3 bases: TGTGCCAGCAGCCGTCCGGGACAGGAAATTACAAAACTGTTTTTT. Translating gives CASSRPGQEITKLFF. The genes are TRBV5-6 and TRBJ1-4, with TRBD1 identical over 8 bases. The CDR3 spans 15 residues. Germline V gene data show CDR1 as SGHDT and CDR2 as YYEEEE. The trim removed 4 bases at V and 10 bases at J, leaving 12 bases unmatched. The whole variable domain, remainder taken from reference TRBV5-6 and TRBJ1-4, is DAGVTQSPTHLIKTRGQQVTLRCSPKSGHDTVSWYQQALGQGPQFIFQYYEEEERQRGNFPDRFSGHQFPNYSSELNVNALLLGDSALYLCASSRPGQEITKLFFGSGTQLSVL.

The rearrangement uses TRBV5-8 and TRBJ2-1; TRBD1 matches at 9 bases. The CDR3 extends over 14 amino acids. Germline V lookup: CDR1 SGHTS, CDR2 YDEGEE. Trimming removed 5 bases from V and 6 bases from J; junction bases left unmatched: 6. The CDR3 region has the DNA TGTGCCAGCAGTTCCGGGACAGGGACCAATGAGCAGTTCTTC. Amino acid sequence: CASSSGTGTNEQFF.

This chain uses TRBV4-2 with TRBJ1-5, with a weak D call TRBD1 (5 bases). Germline CDR1 and CDR2: LGHNA and YNFKEQ. V was clipped by 1 base and J by 4 bases, with 11 bases between them. The CDR3 is 15 residues long. The chain's CDR3 is CASSQGDGGNQPQHF. For the CDR3, the DNA is TGTGCCAGCAGCCAAGGGGACGGGGGAAATCAGCCCCAGCATTTT.

This clone was recorded only once. V usage is TRBV11-2 and J usage is TRBJ1-4; tentative D call: TRBD1 (5 bases). Germline lookup yields CDR1 SGHAT and CDR2 FQNNGV. This CDR3 spans 17 amino acids. V gave up 1 base and J gave up 6 bases, with 18 bases separating them. In DNA form, the CDR3 reads TGTGCCAGCAGCTTAGTTTCAGTACGGACATTCGATGAAAAACTGTTTTTT. Protein sequence: CASSLVSVRTFDEKLFF.

The V call is TRBV7-9, the J call TRBJ1-2; possible D gene TRBD1, 6 bases. The CDR3 has 15 residues. V lost 1 base, J lost 4 bases, and 13 bases lay in between. Germline loops: CDR1 SEHNR, CDR2 FQNEAQ (reference sequence). The CDR3: CASSLVPGEVYGYTF. The CDR3 DNA is TGTGCCAGCAGCTTAGTTCCAGGGGAAGTCTATGGCTACACCTTC. The full variable domain, completed using reference TRBV7-9 and TRBJ1-2, is DTGVSQNPRHKITKRGQNVTFRCDPISEHNRLYWYRQTLGQGPEFLTYFQNEAQLEKSRLLSDRFSAERPKGSFSTLEIQRTEQGDSAMYLCASSLVPGEVYGYTFGSGTRLTVV.

V and J are TRBV28 and TRBJ2-2, with 7 bases matching TRBD2. V gave up 7 bases and J gave up 5 bases; unmatched junction bases: 4. Germline V CDR1 and CDR2: MDHEN, SYDVKM. The CDR3 is 13 amino acids. CDR3 DNA sequence: TGTGCCAGCACTAGGGGAGGGACCGGGGAGCTGTTTTTT. Its translation: CASTRGGTGELFF.

As for this clone: The sample holds other DNA sequences that translate to the same CDR3. This rearrangement joins TRBV27 to TRBJ1-5; D unresolved. Deletions cut 2 bases from V and 4 bases from J, with 9 bases between. CDR1 and CDR2 from the germline V gene are MNHEY and SMNVEV (reference sequence). The CDR3 runs to 14 residues. CDR3 loop: CASSLVGGNQPQHF. The CDR3 nucleotides read TGTGCCAGCAGTTTAGTAGGAGGGAATCAGCCCCAGCATTTT.

The chain links TRBV30 to TRBJ2-3; no clear D. The CDR3 is made up of 12 amino acids. Between the trimmed V and J ends, which lost 3 bases and 8 bases, there was a span of 12 bases. From germline, CDR1 is GTSNPN and CDR2 SVGIG (reference sequence). Here the CDR3 DNA reads TGTGCCTGGAGGATCAGTACGGGTACGCAGTATTTT. This gives the protein CAWRISTGTQYF. Looking up the rest from reference TRBV30 and TRBJ2-3 gives the full variable domain: SQTIHQWPATLVQPVGSPLSLECTVEGTSNPNLYWYRQAAGRGLQLLFYSVGIGQISSEVPQNLSASRPQDRQFILSSKKLLLSDSGFYLCAWRISTGTQYFGPGTRLTVL.

The chain recombines TRBV5-1 with TRBJ2-1, with 9 positions matching TRBD2. With V trimmed by 1 base and J by 9 bases, 11 bases remained unmatched. The CDR3 contains 16 residues. Looked up from germline, CDR1 is SGHRS and CDR2 is YFSETQ. In DNA form, the CDR3 reads TGCGCCAGCAGCTTGCTCCCCAGCGGGGGGTTTAGTGAGCAGTTCTTC. This sequence encodes CASSLLPSGGFSEQFF.

The table lists this clone with a count of one. V and J are TRBV5-1 and TRBJ1-3; 12 nucleotides agree with TRBD1. Trimming cost V 4 bases and J 4 bases; bases outside gene matches: 9. Germline assignment: CDR1 SGHRS and CDR2 YFSETQ. The CDR3 loop spans 17 amino acids. The CDR3 DNA sequence: TGCGCCAGCAGCCCCGGGACAGGGGGCATTTTCGGAAACACCATATATTTT. Its protein is CASSPGTGGIFGNTIYF. Combining the CDR3 with reference TRBV5-1 and TRBJ1-3 gives the whole variable domain KAGVTQTPRYLIKTRGQQVTLSCSPISGHRSVSWYQQTPGQGLQFLFEYFSETQRNKGNFPGRFSGRQFSNSRSEMNVSTLELGDSALYLCASSPGTGGIFGNTIYFGEGSWLTVV.

CDR3 in amino acids: CASGGGGQPQHF. The CDR3 bases are TGCGCCAGCGGGGGGGGAGGTCAGCCCCAGCATTTT. The rearrangement uses TRBV4-1 and TRBJ1-5, with TRBD1 as a possible D gene (5 bases). V was clipped by 8 bases and J by 6 bases, with 11 bases between them. The CDR3 runs 12 residues. Germline V gene lookup returns CDR1 MGHRA and CDR2 YSYEKL.

The chain joins TRBV2 to TRBJ2-1, with a possible D match to TRBD1 (7 bases). The germline V gene has CDR1 SNHLY and CDR2 FYNNEI. Trimming left V 7 bases short and J 3 bases short, with 22 bases between. The CDR3 loop spans 17 amino acids. CDR3 in amino acids: CASILEGQPGLYNEQFF. CDR3 DNA sequence: TGTGCCAGCATCCTGGAGGGACAGCCAGGCCTCTACAATGAGCAGTTCTTC.